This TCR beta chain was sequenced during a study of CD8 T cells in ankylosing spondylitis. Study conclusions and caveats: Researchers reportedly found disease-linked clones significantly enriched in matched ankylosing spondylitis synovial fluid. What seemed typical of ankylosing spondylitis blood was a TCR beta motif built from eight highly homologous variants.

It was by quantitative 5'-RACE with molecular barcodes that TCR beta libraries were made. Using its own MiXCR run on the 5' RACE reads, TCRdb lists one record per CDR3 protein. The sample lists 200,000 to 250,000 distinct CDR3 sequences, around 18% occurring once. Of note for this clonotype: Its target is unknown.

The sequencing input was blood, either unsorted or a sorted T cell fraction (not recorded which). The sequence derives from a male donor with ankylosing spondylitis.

CDR3: CASSAAETQYF. CDR3 nucleotide sequence: TGCGCCAGCAGCGCGGCGGAGACCCAGTACTTC. J is TRBJ2-5 and V is TRBV5-1; D remains ambiguous. The CDR3 length is 11 residues. Germline V gene sequence: CDR1 SGHRS, CDR2 YFSETQ. V lost 4 bases to trimming and J lost 5 bases, with 6 bases between them.